The 15 T cell receptor beta chains listed next were all sequenced from one sample in a study of early T cells in non-severe SARS-CoV-2 infection. One entry per CDR3 protein results from TCRdb running MiXCR on the 5' RACE reads. The sample includes around 55,000 distinct CDR3 sequences, about 12% seen only once; the top ten take about 1.4%. Material: whole blood. The receptor set was obtained from an adult who was a healthcare worker with PCR-confirmed SARS-CoV-2 infection or an uninfected control (not recorded which).

The chain joins TRBV7-2 to TRBJ2-7; 10 bases agree with TRBD1. Germline V gene sequence: CDR1 SGHTA, CDR2 FQGNSA. The CDR3 has 16 residues. The V gene end was trimmed by 0 bases and the J gene end by 4 bases; junction bases not matched to a gene: 6. The CDR3 DNA reads as TGTGCCAGCAGCTTAGCTGGGACAGGGGCGAGGTACGAGCAGTACTTC. It codes for CASSLAGTGARYEQYF.

The CDR3 DNA follows: TGTGCCAGCAGCCGGGACAGGGTCCCTGGAAACACCATATATTTT. Translation: CASSRDRVPGNTIYF. The chain joins TRBV6-5 to TRBJ1-3; 9 bases match TRBD1. The CDR3 sequence is 15 residues long. V was pared by 6 bases and J by 2 bases, with 5 bases of the junction left unmatched. Germline V CDR1 and CDR2: MNHEY, SVGAGI.

This clonotype was picked up many times. This sequence joins TRBV6-6 and TRBJ2-5, with D unclear. The CDR3 is made up of 11 amino acids. The germline CDR1 and CDR2 sequences are MNHNY and SVGAGI (reference sequence). Trimming shortened V by 3 bases and J by 8 bases, and 7 bases separated the two germline ends. CDR3 region: CASSYWATQYF. CDR3 in DNA: TGTGCCAGCAGTTATTGGGCAACCCAGTACTTC.

This clonotype occurred a few times. The V call is TRBV5-1, the J call TRBJ1-2; D gene unclear. CDR1 is SGHRS and CDR2 is YFSETQ in the germline V gene. Trimming took 2 bases from V and 5 from J, leaving 19 bases between them. The CDR3 covers 16 residues. CDR3 bases: TGCGCCAGCAGCTTCGTTGCAGACCCTTCTACATATGGCTACACCTTC. Translating gives CASSFVADPSTYGYTF.

There are a few counts of this clonotype. The V call is TRBV28, the J call TRBJ2-5; 8 bases are a match to TRBD1. J lost 3 bases, V lost 4 bases, and 10 bases had no gene match. This CDR3 region has 16 residues. Germline lookup yields CDR1 MDHEN and CDR2 SYDVKM. In DNA, the CDR3 is TGTGCCAGCAGTTCAATTGGACAGGGAAGAGAAGAGACCCAGTACTTC. It is translated as CASSSIGQGREETQYF.

The rearrangement uses TRBV14 and TRBJ1-1, with D unclear. Trimming removed 0 bases from V and 3 bases from J, with 11 bases in between. The length of the CDR3 is 15 residues. Germline V lookup: CDR1 SGHDN, CDR2 FVKESK. CDR3 amino acids: CASSQDLAWDTEAFF. CDR3 sequence (DNA): TGTGCCAGCAGCCAAGATCTGGCCTGGGACACTGAAGCTTTCTTT. Filled out from reference TRBV14 and TRBJ1-1, the complete variable domain reads EAGVTQFPSHSVIEKGQTVTLRCDPISGHDNLYWYRRVMGKEIKFLLHFVKESKQDESGMPNNRFLAERTGGTYSTLKVQPAELEDSGVYFCASSQDLAWDTEAFFGQGTRLTVV.

This clonotype was seen many times. The chain joins TRBV3-2 to TRBJ2-5; the DNA was not used to check the table's D call, TRBD2. TRBV3-2 is reported as a pseudogene. This CDR3 is 16 amino acids long. CDR3 nucleotide sequence: TGTGCCAGCAGCCAAGAAACGCTAGCCCTAGGGGAGACCCAGTACTTC. This sequence encodes CASSQETLALGETQYF.

This clonotype occurred many times. The chain recombines TRBV20-1 with TRBJ2-4, with 8 bases fitting TRBD2. V trimming: 6 bases; J trimming: 9 bases; junction bases outside the gene matches: 10. This CDR3 spans 13 amino acids. Germline CDR1 and CDR2: DFQATT and SNEGSKA (reference sequence). The CDR3 sequence: CSASGGADTIQYF. CDR3 DNA: TGCAGTGCATCCGGGGGGGCCGATACCATTCAGTACTTC.

There are many counts of this clonotype. This chain connects TRBV7-2 to TRBJ2-1, with D hard to call. The CDR3 contains 13 residues. Looked up from germline, CDR1 is SGHTA and CDR2 is FQGNSA. The V gene lost 1 base and the J gene lost 5 bases, with 6 bases spanning the gap. For the CDR3, the DNA is TGTGCCAGCAGCTTAGGCAGGAACAATGAGCAGTTCTTC. Amino acid sequence: CASSLGRNNEQFF. The complete variable domain, with remaining parts taken from reference TRBV7-2 and TRBJ2-1, reads GAGVSQSPSNKVTEKGKDVELRCDPISGHTALYWYRQSLGQGLEFLIYFQGNSAPDKSGLPSDRFSAERTGGSVSTLTIQRTQQEDSAVYLCASSLGRNNEQFFGPGTRLTVL.

This chain uses TRBV7-8 with TRBJ2-2; D gene uncertain. The CDR3 has 16 residues. The germline V gene has CDR1 SGHVS and CDR2 FQNEAQ. V gave up 1 base and J gave up 6 bases, with 15 bases separating them. The CDR3 DNA sequence: TGTGCCAGCAGCTTAGACCGGGCCCTGGGCTCCGGGGAGCTGTTTTTT. Amino acid sequence: CASSLDRALGSGELFF.

This clonotype was detected only once. The V and J genes are TRBV7-2 and TRBJ2-4, with D possibly matching TRBD2 (5 bases). V was pared by 0 bases and J by 0 bases, with 12 bases between. This CDR3 is built from 17 residues. Germline V CDR1 and CDR2: SGHTA, FQGNSA. The CDR3 region is CASSLATAGLAKNIQYF. CDR3 sequence (DNA): TGTGCCAGCAGCTTAGCTACGGCGGGTCTAGCCAAAAACATTCAGTACTTC.

The chain has TRBV29-1 and TRBJ2-2, with D hard to call. Per germline, CDR1 SQVTM and CDR2 ANQGSEA. The CDR3 contains 14 residues. V was clipped by 4 bases and J by 1 base, with 10 bases between them. The CDR3 loop reads CSVVPSLNTGELFF. The CDR3 DNA reads as TGCAGCGTTGTGCCCTCCCTGAACACCGGGGAGCTGTTTTTT.

This clonotype was counted only a few times. CDR3 amino acids: CASSLLPRGNTEAFF. The CDR3 DNA reads as TGCGCCAGCAGCTTGTTGCCGCGGGGGAACACTGAAGCTTTCTTT. This chain links TRBV5-1 with TRBJ1-1; D gene uncertain. Trimming removed 1 base from V and 1 base from J, with 11 bases in between. The length of the CDR3 is 15 residues. The germline V gene encodes CDR1 SGHRS and CDR2 YFSETQ.

This clonotype came up a few times. V is TRBV6-5 and J is TRBJ1-1; perhaps TRBD1 as D (6 bases). V was pared by 2 bases and J by 0 bases, with 10 bases between. Per germline, CDR1 MNHEY and CDR2 SVGAGI. This CDR3 is 15 amino acids long. DNA for the CDR3: TGTGCCAGCAGTTACGAGGGGGGAATGAACACTGAAGCTTTCTTT. This translates into CASSYEGGMNTEAFF.

The gene calls are TRBV4-3 and TRBJ1-4; 7 bases map to TRBD1. The germline CDR1 and CDR2 sequences are LGHNA and YSLEER. J was trimmed by 6 bases and V by 0 bases; bases with no gene match: 10. The CDR3 is 17 residues long. The CDR3 protein is CASSQDLSSGGHEKLFF. For the CDR3, the DNA is TGCGCCAGCAGCCAAGATCTATCCTCAGGGGGGCATGAAAAACTGTTTTTT.